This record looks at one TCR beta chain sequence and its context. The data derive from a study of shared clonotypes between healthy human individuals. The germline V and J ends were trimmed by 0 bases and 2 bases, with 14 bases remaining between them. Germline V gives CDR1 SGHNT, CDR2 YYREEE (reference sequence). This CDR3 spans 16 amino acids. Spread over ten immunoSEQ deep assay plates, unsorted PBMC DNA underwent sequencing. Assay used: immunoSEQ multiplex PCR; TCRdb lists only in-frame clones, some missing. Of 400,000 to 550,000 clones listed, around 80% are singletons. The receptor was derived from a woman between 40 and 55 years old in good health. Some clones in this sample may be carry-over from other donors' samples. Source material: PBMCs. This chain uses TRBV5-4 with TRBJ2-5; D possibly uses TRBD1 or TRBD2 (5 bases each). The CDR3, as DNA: TGTGCCAGCAGCTTGGGGGGGTTAGGAGCGCAAGAGACCCAGTACTTC. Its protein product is CASSLGGLGAQETQYF.